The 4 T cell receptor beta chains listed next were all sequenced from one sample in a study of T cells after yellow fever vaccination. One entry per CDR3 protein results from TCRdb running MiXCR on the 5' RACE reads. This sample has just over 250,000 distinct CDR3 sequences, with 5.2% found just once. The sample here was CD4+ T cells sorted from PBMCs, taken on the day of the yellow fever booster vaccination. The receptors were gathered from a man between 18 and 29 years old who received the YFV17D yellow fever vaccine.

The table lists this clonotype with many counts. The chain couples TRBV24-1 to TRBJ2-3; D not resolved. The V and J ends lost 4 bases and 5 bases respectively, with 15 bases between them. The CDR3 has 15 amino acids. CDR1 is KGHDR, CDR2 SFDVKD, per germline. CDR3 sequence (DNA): TGTGCCACCAGTGAACAACCTGCCTGGGGAGATACGCAGTATTTT. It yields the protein CATSEQPAWGDTQYF.

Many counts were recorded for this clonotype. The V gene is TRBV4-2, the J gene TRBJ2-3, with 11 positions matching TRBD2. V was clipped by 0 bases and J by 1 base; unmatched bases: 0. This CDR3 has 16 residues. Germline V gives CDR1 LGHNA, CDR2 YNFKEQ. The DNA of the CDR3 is TGTGCCAGCAGCCAAGAGGGACTAGCGGGCACAGATACGCAGTATTTT. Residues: CASSQEGLAGTDTQYF.

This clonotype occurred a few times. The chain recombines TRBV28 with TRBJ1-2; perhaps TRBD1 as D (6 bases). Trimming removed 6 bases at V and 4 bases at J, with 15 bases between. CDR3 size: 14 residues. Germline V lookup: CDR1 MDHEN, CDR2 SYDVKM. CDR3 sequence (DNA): TGTGCCAGCAGATTGGTGACAGGTCGCTATGGCTACACCTTC. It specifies CASRLVTGRYGYTF.

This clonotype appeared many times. The CDR3 reads CASNGGEVQPQHF. The CDR3 DNA follows: TGTGCCAGTAATGGGGGCGAAGTTCAGCCCCAGCATTTT. The chain joins TRBV19 to TRBJ1-5, with D perhaps TRBD1 (6 bases). CDR3 size: 13 residues. In germline, CDR1 is LNHDA, CDR2 SQIVND (reference sequence). Between the trimmed V and J ends, which lost 7 bases and 6 bases, there was a span of 13 bases.